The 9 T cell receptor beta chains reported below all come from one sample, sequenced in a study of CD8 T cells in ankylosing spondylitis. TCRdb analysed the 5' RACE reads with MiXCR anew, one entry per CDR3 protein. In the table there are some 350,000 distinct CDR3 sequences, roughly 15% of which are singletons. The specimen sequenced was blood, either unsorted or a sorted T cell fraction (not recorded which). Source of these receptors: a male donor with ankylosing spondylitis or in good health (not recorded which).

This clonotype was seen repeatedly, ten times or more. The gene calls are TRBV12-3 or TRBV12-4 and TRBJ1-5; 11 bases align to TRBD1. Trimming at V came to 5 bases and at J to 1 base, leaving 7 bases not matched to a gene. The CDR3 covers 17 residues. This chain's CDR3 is CASSRGQGEGSNQPQHF. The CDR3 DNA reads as TGTGCCAGCAGTAGGGGACAGGGGGAGGGGAGCAATCAGCCCCAGCATTTT.

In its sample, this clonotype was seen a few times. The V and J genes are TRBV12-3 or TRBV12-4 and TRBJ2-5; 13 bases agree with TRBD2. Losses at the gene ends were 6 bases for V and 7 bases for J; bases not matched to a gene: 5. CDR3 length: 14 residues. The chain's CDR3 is CASSSGLAGRTQYF. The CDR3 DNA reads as TGTGCCAGCAGCTCGGGACTAGCGGGAAGGACCCAGTACTTC.

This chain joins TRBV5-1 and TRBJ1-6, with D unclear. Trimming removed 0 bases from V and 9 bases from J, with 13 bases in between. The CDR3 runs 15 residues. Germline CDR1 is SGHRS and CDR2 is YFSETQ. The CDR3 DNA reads TGCGCCAGCAGCTTGGGGGGTCAGCGGGGTTCACCCCTCCACTTT. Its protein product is CASSLGGQRGSPLHF.

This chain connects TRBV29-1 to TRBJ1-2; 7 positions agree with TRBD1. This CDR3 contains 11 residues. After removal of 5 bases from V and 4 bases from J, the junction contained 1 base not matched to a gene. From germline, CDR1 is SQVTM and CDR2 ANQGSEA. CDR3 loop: CSVWDSYGYTF. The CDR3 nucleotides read TGCAGCGTTTGGGACAGCTATGGCTACACCTTC.

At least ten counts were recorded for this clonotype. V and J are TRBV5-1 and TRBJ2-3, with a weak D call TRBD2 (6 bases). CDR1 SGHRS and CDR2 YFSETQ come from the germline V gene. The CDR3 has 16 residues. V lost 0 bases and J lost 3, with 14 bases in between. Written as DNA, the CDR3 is TGCGCCAGCAGCTTGGAGCCGACTAGGAGGACAGATACGCAGTATTTT. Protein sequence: CASSLEPTRRTDTQYF.

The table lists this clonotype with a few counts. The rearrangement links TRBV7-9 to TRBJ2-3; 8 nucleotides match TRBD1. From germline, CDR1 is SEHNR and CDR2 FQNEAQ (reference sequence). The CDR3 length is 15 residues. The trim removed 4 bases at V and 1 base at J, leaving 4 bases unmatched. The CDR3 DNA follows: TGTGCCAGCAGCTCCAAGACAGGGGGCACAGATACGCAGTATTTT. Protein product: CASSSKTGGTDTQYF. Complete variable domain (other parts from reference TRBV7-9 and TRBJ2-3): DTGVSQNPRHKITKRGQNVTFRCDPISEHNRLYWYRQTLGQGPEFLTYFQNEAQLEKSRLLSDRFSAERPKGSFSTLEIQRTEQGDSAMYLCASSSKTGGTDTQYFGPGTRLTVL.

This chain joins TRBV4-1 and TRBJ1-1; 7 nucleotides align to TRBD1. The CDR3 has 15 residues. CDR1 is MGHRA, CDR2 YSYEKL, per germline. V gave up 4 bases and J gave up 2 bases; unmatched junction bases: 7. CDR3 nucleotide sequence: TGCGCCAGCAGCCCGAGACAGGGTTTAAACACTGAAGCTTTCTTT. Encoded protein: CASSPRQGLNTEAFF.

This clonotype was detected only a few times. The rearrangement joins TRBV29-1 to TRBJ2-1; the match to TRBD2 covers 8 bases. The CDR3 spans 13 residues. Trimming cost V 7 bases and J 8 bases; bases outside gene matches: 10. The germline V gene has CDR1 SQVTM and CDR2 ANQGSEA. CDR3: CSACGRLGYEQFF. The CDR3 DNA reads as TGCAGCGCATGCGGGAGGCTTGGCTATGAGCAGTTCTTC.

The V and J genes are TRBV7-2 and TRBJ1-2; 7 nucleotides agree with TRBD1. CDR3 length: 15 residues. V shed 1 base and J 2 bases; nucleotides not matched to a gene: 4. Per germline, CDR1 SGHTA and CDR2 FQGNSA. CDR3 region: CASSLVRGGNYGYTF. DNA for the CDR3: TGTGCCAGCAGCTTAGTCAGGGGGGGAAACTATGGCTACACCTTC. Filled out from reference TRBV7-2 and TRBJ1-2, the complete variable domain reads GAGVSQSPSNKVTEKGKDVELRCDPISGHTALYWYRQSLGQGLEFLIYFQGNSAPDKSGLPSDRFSAERTGGSVSTLTIQRTQQEDSAVYLCASSLVRGGNYGYTFGSGTRLTVV.